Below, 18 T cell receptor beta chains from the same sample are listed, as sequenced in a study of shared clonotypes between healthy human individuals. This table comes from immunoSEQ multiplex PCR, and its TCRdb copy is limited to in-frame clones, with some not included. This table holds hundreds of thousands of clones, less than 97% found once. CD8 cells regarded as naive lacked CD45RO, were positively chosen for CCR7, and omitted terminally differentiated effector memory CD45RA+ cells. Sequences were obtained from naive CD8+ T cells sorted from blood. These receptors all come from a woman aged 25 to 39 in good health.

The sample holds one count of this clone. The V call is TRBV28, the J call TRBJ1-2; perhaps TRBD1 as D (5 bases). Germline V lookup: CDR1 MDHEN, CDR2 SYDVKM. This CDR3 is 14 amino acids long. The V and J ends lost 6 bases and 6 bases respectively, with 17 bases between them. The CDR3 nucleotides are TGTGCCAGCAGGGTGGGACCCACGGCGGATGGCTACACCTTC. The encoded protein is CASRVGPTADGYTF.

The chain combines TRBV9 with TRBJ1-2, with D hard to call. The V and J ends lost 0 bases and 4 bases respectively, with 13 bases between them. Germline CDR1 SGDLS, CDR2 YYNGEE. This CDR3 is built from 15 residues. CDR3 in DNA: TGTGCCAGCAGCGTAGAGGCCTTGCTGCCCTATGGCTACACCTTC. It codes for CASSVEALLPYGYTF.

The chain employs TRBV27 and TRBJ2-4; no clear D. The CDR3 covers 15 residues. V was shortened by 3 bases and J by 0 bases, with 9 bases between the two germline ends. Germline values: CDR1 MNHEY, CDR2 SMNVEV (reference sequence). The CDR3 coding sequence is TGTGCCAGCAGTTTCCTCCCGATAGCCAAAAACATTCAGTACTTC. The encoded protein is CASSFLPIAKNIQYF.

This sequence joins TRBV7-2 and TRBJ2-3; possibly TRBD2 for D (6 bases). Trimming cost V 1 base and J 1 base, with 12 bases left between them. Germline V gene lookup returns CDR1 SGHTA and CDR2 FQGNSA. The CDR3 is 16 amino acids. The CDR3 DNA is TGTGCCAGCAGCTTAGGCGGGGCTAGCGGCACAGATACGCAGTATTTT. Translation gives CASSLGGASGTDTQYF.

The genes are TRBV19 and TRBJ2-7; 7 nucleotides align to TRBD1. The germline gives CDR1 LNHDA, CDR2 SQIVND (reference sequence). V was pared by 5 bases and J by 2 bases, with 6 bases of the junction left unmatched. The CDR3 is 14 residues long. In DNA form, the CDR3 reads TGTGCCAGTAGTGACTGGACAGGTCCCTACGAGCAGTACTTC. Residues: CASSDWTGPYEQYF.

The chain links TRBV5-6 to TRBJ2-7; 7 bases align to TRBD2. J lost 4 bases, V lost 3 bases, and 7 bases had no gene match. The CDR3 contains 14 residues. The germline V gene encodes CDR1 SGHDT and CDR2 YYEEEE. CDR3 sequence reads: CASSSGLGGYEQYF. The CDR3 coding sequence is TGTGCCAGCAGCTCTGGACTAGGAGGGTACGAGCAGTACTTC. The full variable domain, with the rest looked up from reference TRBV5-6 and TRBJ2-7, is DAGVTQSPTHLIKTRGQQVTLRCSPKSGHDTVSWYQQALGQGPQFIFQYYEEEERQRGNFPDRFSGHQFPNYSSELNVNALLLGDSALYLCASSSGLGGYEQYFGPGTRLTVT.

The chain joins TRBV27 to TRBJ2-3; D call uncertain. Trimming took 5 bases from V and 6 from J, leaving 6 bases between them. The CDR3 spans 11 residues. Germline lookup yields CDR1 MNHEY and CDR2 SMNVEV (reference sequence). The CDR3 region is CASSMGDTQYF. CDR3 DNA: TGTGCCAGCAGTATGGGTGATACGCAGTATTTT.

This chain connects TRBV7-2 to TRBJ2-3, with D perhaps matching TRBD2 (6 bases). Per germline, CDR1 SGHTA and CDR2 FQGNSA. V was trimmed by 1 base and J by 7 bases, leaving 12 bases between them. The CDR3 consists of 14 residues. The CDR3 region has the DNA TGTGCCAGCAGCTTAGGGTCGGGGGACTATACGCAGTATTTT. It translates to CASSLGSGDYTQYF.

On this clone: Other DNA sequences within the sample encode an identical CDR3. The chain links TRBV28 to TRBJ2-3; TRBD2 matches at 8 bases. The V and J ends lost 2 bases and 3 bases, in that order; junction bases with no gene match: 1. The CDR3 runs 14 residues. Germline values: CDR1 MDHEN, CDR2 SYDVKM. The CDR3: CASSLGGRTDTQYF. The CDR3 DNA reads TGTGCCAGCAGTTTAGGCGGGAGGACAGATACGCAGTATTTT. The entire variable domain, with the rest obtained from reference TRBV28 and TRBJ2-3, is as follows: DVKVTQSSRYLVKRTGEKVFLECVQDMDHENMFWYRQDPGLGLRLIYFSYDVKMKEKGDIPEGYSVSREKKERFSLILESASTNQTSMYLCASSLGGRTDTQYFGPGTRLTVL.

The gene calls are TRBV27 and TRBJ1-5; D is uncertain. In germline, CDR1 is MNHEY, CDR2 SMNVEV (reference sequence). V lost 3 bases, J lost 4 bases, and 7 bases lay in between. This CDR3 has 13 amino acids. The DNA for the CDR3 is TGTGCCAGCAGTTTGGGGTTTAATCAGCCCCAGCATTTT. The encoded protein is CASSLGFNQPQHF.

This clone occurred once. The CDR3 loop reads CASSWGTNTDTQYF. The DNA of the CDR3 is TGTGCCAGCAGTTGGGGCACCAACACAGATACGCAGTATTTT. This sequence joins TRBV27 and TRBJ2-3; the D gene is possibly TRBD1 (5 bases). The V end was cut by 4 bases, the J end by 2 bases, with 10 bases between. Germline lookup yields CDR1 MNHEY and CDR2 SMNVEV (reference sequence). This CDR3 spans 14 amino acids.

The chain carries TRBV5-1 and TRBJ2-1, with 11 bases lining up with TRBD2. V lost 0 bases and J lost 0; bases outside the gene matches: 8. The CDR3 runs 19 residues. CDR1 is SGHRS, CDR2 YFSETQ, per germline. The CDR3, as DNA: TGCGCCAGCAGCTTGGAACTAGCGGGAGACTATAGCTCCTACAATGAGCAGTTCTTC. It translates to CASSLELAGDYSSYNEQFF.

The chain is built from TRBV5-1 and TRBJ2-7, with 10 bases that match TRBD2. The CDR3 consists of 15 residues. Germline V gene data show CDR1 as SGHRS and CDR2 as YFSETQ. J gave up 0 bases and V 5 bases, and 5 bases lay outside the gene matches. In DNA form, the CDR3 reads TGCGCCAGCAGTTATACTAGCGGGAACTCCTACGAGCAGTACTTC. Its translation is CASSYTSGNSYEQYF. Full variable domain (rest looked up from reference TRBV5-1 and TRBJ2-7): KAGVTQTPRYLIKTRGQQVTLSCSPISGHRSVSWYQQTPGQGLQFLFEYFSETQRNKGNFPGRFSGRQFSNSRSEMNVSTLELGDSALYLCASSYTSGNSYEQYFGPGTRLTVT.

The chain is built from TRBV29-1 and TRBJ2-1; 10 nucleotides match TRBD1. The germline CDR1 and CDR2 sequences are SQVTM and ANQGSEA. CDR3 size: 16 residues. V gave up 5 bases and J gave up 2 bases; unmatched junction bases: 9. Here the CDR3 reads CSVKTGTGVTYNEQFF. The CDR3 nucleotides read TGCAGCGTTAAAACCGGGACAGGGGTAACCTACAATGAGCAGTTCTTC.

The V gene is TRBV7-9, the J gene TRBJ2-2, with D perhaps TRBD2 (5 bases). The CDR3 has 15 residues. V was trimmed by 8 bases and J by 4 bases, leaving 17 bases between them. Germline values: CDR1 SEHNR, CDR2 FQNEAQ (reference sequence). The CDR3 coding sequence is TGTGCCAGCCGAGGTGAGGGCCGCGGCACCGGGGAGCTGTTTTTT. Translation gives CASRGEGRGTGELFF.

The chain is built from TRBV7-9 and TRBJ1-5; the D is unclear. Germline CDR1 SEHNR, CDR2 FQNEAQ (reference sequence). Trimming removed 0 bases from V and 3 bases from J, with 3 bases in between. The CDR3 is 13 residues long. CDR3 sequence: CASSLADNQPQHF. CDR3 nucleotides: TGTGCCAGCAGCTTAGCAGACAATCAGCCCCAGCATTTT.

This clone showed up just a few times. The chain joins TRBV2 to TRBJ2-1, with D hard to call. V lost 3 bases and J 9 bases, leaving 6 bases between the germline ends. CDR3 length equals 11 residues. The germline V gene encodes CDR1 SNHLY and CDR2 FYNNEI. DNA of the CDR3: TGTGCCAGCAGTGAGGTCGGTGAGCAGTTCTTC. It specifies CASSEVGEQFF.

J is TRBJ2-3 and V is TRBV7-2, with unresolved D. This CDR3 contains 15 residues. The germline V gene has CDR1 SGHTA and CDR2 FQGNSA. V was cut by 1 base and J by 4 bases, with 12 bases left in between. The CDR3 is CASSLEGAGADTQYF. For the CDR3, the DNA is TGTGCCAGCAGCTTAGAAGGAGCTGGGGCAGATACGCAGTATTTT.